These 27 T cell receptor beta chains were sequenced from one sample in a study of cytomegalovirus exposure and HLA in healthy donors. The primer mix had 60 Vbeta and 13 Jbeta primers. TCRdb's copy holds only in-frame clones and misses some; the assay was immunoSEQ multiplex PCR. This repertoire shows about 160,000 clones, 55% to 80% found once; its top ten account for 5.5% to 9%. Sequencing input: PBMCs. The receptors stem from a woman aged 55-69 years in good health and CMV-seropositive.

The CDR3 loop is CASSRDAGRLNTEAFF. CDR3 DNA: TGTGCCAGCTCACGGGATGCGGGCAGGTTGAACACTGAAGCTTTCTTT. The chain uses TRBV18 and TRBJ1-1; D gene ambiguous. The V end was cut by 4 bases, the J end by 0 bases, with 15 bases between. The CDR3 covers 16 residues. Germline CDR1 is KGHSH and CDR2 is LQKENI.

The rearrangement joins TRBV10-2 to TRBJ2-5; 8 nucleotides align to TRBD2. The J call is uncertain, as TRBJ2-7 better fits the DNA end. CDR1 and CDR2 (germline): WSHSY, SAAADI. This CDR3 comprises 16 residues. CDR3 amino acids: CASSQRSGIGTDEQYF. The CDR3 bases are TGCGCCAGCAGTCAACGTAGCGGGATTGGAACCGACGAGCAGTACTTC.

This clone was detected only a few times. Other nucleotide sequences in the sample specify the same CDR3. The chain has TRBV14 and TRBJ1-1, with a possible D match to TRBD1 (6 bases). This CDR3 contains 13 residues. Trimming cost V 3 bases and J 5 bases, with 10 bases left between them. Per the germline V gene, CDR1 is SGHDN and CDR2 is FVKESK. The CDR3 nucleotides read TGTGCCAGCAGCCAGCTCAGGGGTACTGAAGCTTTCTTT. This translates into CASSQLRGTEAFF. The full variable domain, completed using reference TRBV14 and TRBJ1-1, is EAGVTQFPSHSVIEKGQTVTLRCDPISGHDNLYWYRRVMGKEIKFLLHFVKESKQDESGMPNNRFLAERTGGTYSTLKVQPAELEDSGVYFCASSQLRGTEAFFGQGTRLTVV.

This sequence joins TRBV6-6 and TRBJ2-2; possibly TRBD1 for D (6 bases). The germline gives CDR1 MNHNY, CDR2 SVGAGI (reference sequence). The CDR3 extends over 16 amino acids. The ends were cut back, 2 bases at V and 4 bases at J, with 14 bases in the middle. CDR3 DNA: TGTGCCAGCAGTTACCCGGATCAAGGGGGCACCGGGGAGCTGTTTTTT. Amino acid sequence: CASSYPDQGGTGELFF.

The sample holds one count of this clone. The rearrangement uses TRBV28 and TRBJ1-1; unclear D gene. There are 13 residues in the CDR3. V was shortened by 8 bases and J by 5 bases, with 15 bases between the two germline ends. The germline gives CDR1 MDHEN, CDR2 SYDVKM. The CDR3 bases are TGTGCCAGCCGGTACCGGGGTCGAACTGAAGCTTTCTTT. It encodes CASRYRGRTEAFF. Using reference TRBV28 and TRBJ1-1 for the parts outside the CDR3, the full variable domain is DVKVTQSSRYLVKRTGEKVFLECVQDMDHENMFWYRQDPGLGLRLIYFSYDVKMKEKGDIPEGYSVSREKKERFSLILESASTNQTSMYLCASRYRGRTEAFFGQGTRLTVV.

The chain combines TRBV2 with TRBJ2-1; a possible D gene is TRBD1 (5 bases). CDR1 and CDR2 from the germline V gene are SNHLY and FYNNEI. The CDR3 extends over 12 amino acids. Between the trimmed V and J ends, which lost 4 bases and 6 bases, there was a span of 7 bases. CDR3 DNA sequence: TGTGCCAGCAGTGTGGGGCCCAATGAGCAGTTCTTC. It yields the protein CASSVGPNEQFF.

V and J are TRBV5-1 and TRBJ1-5, with a weak D call TRBD1 (6 bases). Germline CDR1 reads SGHRS; CDR2 reads YFSETQ. The CDR3 runs 15 residues. With 4 bases removed from V and 3 bases from J, the gap between germline ends came to 14 bases. CDR3 amino acids: CASSTEGGTNQPQHF. CDR3 in DNA: TGCGCCAGCAGCACGGAGGGGGGGACCAATCAGCCCCAGCATTTT.

This chain connects TRBV27 to TRBJ2-2; D ambiguous. V shed 3 bases and J shed 0 bases, with 8 bases lying between them. The CDR3 contains 15 residues. Germline CDR1 MNHEY, CDR2 SMNVEV (reference sequence). CDR3 residues: CASSFSPTNTGELFF. The CDR3 DNA sequence: TGTGCCAGCAGTTTTAGTCCCACGAACACCGGGGAGCTGTTTTTT.

The gene calls are TRBV28 and TRBJ2-5; 9 bases match TRBD1. The V gene's germline CDR1 is MDHEN and CDR2 SYDVKM. J gave up 5 bases and V 5 bases, and 9 bases lay outside the gene matches. The CDR3 is made up of 15 amino acids. CDR3 protein: CASSVLGTGSETQYF. CDR3 DNA sequence: TGTGCCAGCAGTGTTTTGGGGACAGGGTCGGAGACCCAGTACTTC. Full variable domain (outside the CDR3, taken from reference TRBV28 and TRBJ2-5): DVKVTQSSRYLVKRTGEKVFLECVQDMDHENMFWYRQDPGLGLRLIYFSYDVKMKEKGDIPEGYSVSREKKERFSLILESASTNQTSMYLCASSVLGTGSETQYFGPGTRLLVL.

The CDR3 loop is CASRGLAGAGFF. CDR3 nucleotides: TGTGCCAGCAGAGGACTAGCGGGAGCGGGGTTCTTC. This sequence joins TRBV2 and TRBJ2-1, with 13 bases that match TRBD2. Per the germline V gene, CDR1 is SNHLY and CDR2 is FYNNEI. V lost 6 bases to trimming and J lost 15 bases; unmatched junction nucleotides: 5. This CDR3 contains 12 residues.

The chain recombines TRBV28 with TRBJ2-6, with a possible D match to TRBD2 (6 bases). Germline loops: CDR1 MDHEN, CDR2 SYDVKM. The CDR3 has 19 residues. V gave up 5 bases and J gave up 1 base, with 21 bases separating them. The CDR3 coding sequence is TGTGCCAGCAGTCAACCGCGGGACTGGGATCTATCTGGGGCCAACGTCCTGACTTTC. This sequence encodes CASSQPRDWDLSGANVLTF.

This clone showed up just a few times. The chain joins TRBV10-3 to TRBJ2-7; 11 nucleotides line up with TRBD1. After removal of 2 bases from V and 6 bases from J, the junction contained 6 bases not matched to a gene. The CDR3 runs to 15 residues. Germline V gene lookup returns CDR1 ENHRY and CDR2 SYGVKD. In DNA form, the CDR3 reads TGTGCCATCAGTGAGCCCCCGGACAGGGGGCGCGAGCAGTACTTC. This gives the protein CAISEPPDRGREQYF.

The chain has TRBV6-5 and TRBJ2-1; 8 bases line up with TRBD2. The CDR3 sequence is 13 residues long. Germline CDR1 MNHEY, CDR2 SVGAGI. V lost 5 bases and J lost 13; bases outside the gene matches: 10. CDR3 bases: TGTGCCAGCAGTCGGCCGGGGGGGGCTAATCAGTTCTTC. It encodes CASSRPGGANQFF.

Details on this clone: The final CDR3 position lacks the conserved phenylalanine or tryptophan, pointing to a likely read error. It is unclear where the CDR3 begins or ends on the DNA, so no DNA is shown, and the CDR3 is as TCRdb lists it. This chain links TRBV5-1 with TRBJ2-7; the table assigns TRBD2, which was not confirmed against the DNA. Germline V gene lookup returns CDR1 SGHRS and CDR2 YFSETQ. Both ends counted, the CDR3 spans 15 residues. This CDR3 is CASSLAGTSGEELTL.

This clone was detected a few times. The J gene is TRBJ2-7, the V gene TRBV15; D is possibly TRBD1 (6 bases). Trimming cost V 1 base and J 5 bases, with 15 bases left between them. The CDR3 is 15 amino acids. Germline V gene lookup returns CDR1 LNHNV and CDR2 YYDKDF (reference sequence). As DNA, the CDR3 is TGTGCCACCAGCAGAGGTCTTCAGGGGCTCCACGAGCAGTACTTC. As protein: CATSRGLQGLHEQYF.

V usage is TRBV5-1 and J usage is TRBJ2-2; unclear D gene. The germline V and J ends were trimmed by 4 bases and 5 bases, with 12 bases remaining between them. The CDR3 contains 14 residues. From germline, CDR1 is SGHRS and CDR2 YFSETQ. The CDR3 here is CASSPLAETGELFF. Here the CDR3 DNA reads TGCGCCAGCAGCCCCTTGGCGGAGACCGGGGAGCTGTTTTTT.

As to this clone: Other DNA sequences in the same sample also yield this CDR3. The chain employs TRBV27 and TRBJ2-7; 14 bases map to TRBD2. The ends lost 0 bases at V and 3 bases at J; junction bases unmatched: 1. The CDR3 spans 16 residues. The germline gives CDR1 MNHEY, CDR2 SMNVEV (reference sequence). The CDR3 nucleotides are TGTGCCAGCAGTTTATCGGGACTAGCGGGAGACTACGAGCAGTACTTC. This translates into CASSLSGLAGDYEQYF.

The chain is built from TRBV11-3 and TRBJ2-2; tentative D call: TRBD2 (5 bases). V lost 5 bases to trimming and J lost 3 bases, with 13 bases between them. CDR3 length: 15 residues. From germline, CDR1 is SGHNT and CDR2 YENEEA. CDR3 in amino acids: CASSPTSSDTGELFF. The CDR3 DNA follows: TGTGCCAGCAGCCCAACTAGTTCGGACACCGGGGAGCTGTTTTTT.

Note on this clone: Its ends do not fully match the called genes, so a read error is possible. Other DNA sequences of this sample code for an identical CDR3. This chain joins TRBV2 and TRBJ2-6, with D hard to call. Germline CDR1 SNHLY, CDR2 FYNNEI. CDR3 length equals 16 residues. In DNA form, the CDR3 reads TGTGCCAGCAGCGAAGGTTGGAGATCTGGGGCCAACGTCCTGACTTTC. Translating gives CASSEGWRSGANVLTF.

This clone has more than one count but fewer than ten. This rearrangement joins TRBV6-5 to TRBJ2-5; D may be TRBD2 (6 bases). The CDR3 spans 16 residues. V gave up 2 bases and J gave up 1 base, with 14 bases separating them. CDR1 and CDR2 from the germline V gene are MNHEY and SVGAGI. CDR3 DNA: TGTGCCAGCAGTTACAGATGGAGGGTGGGCCAAGAGACCCAGTACTTC. It yields the protein CASSYRWRVGQETQYF.

The rearrangement links TRBV5-5 to TRBJ2-3; 7 nucleotides align to TRBD2. CDR1 is SGHKS, CDR2 YYEKEE, per germline (reference sequence). J was trimmed by 1 base and V by 4 bases; bases with no gene match: 3. The CDR3 totals 14 residues. The CDR3 loop is CASSLGGGTDTQYF. CDR3 DNA: TGTGCCAGCAGCCTTGGGGGGGGCACAGATACGCAGTATTTT.

This chain connects TRBV4-2 to TRBJ2-3, with a possible D match to TRBD1 (6 bases). Germline CDR1 and CDR2: LGHNA and YNFKEQ. This CDR3 is built from 15 residues. V lost 1 base, J lost 2 bases, and 10 bases lay in between. CDR3 nucleotides: TGTGCCAGCAGCCAAGTGGACAGCGACACAGATACGCAGTATTTT. Residues: CASSQVDSDTDTQYF.

The genes are TRBV2 and TRBJ1-1, with D uncertain. This CDR3 has 12 amino acids. The V gene's germline CDR1 is SNHLY and CDR2 FYNNEI. Trimming cost V 6 bases and J 10 bases, with 15 bases left between them. Here the CDR3 reads CASSGSGPGAFF. In DNA, the CDR3 is TGTGCCAGCAGCGGGTCCGGTCCTGGAGCTTTCTTT.

The chain employs TRBV10-3 and TRBJ2-3; TRBD1 matches 9 bases. CDR1 and CDR2 from the germline V gene are ENHRY and SYGVKD. Trimming took 11 bases from V and 4 from J; bases not matched to a gene: 10. This CDR3 contains 14 residues. In DNA form, the CDR3 reads TGTGCCGTAACACCGGGACAGGGCGCAGATACGCAGTATTTT. This encodes CAVTPGQGADTQYF.

The sample holds a few counts of this clone. The V call is TRBV18, the J call TRBJ2-2; 8 bases are a match to TRBD2. The CDR3 runs 15 residues. Germline CDR1 reads KGHSH; CDR2 reads LQKENI. Germline trimming cut 3 bases from V and 5 bases from J; bases unmatched to any gene: 5. The CDR3 sequence: CASSPQAGETGELFF. In nucleotides, the CDR3 is TGTGCCAGCTCACCGCAAGCGGGAGAAACCGGGGAGCTGTTTTTT. The variable domain in full, completed from reference TRBV18 and TRBJ2-2, reads NAGVMQNPRHLVRRRGQEARLRCSPMKGHSHVYWYRQLPEEGLKFMVYLQKENIIDESGMPKERFSAEFPKEGPSILRIQQVVRGDSAAYFCASSPQAGETGELFFGEGSRLTVL.

This chain uses TRBV5-1 with TRBJ1-5, with no clear D. Germline CDR1 and CDR2: SGHRS and YFSETQ. The CDR3 consists of 15 residues. Trimming removed 0 bases from V and 5 bases from J, with 12 bases in between. The chain's CDR3 is CASSLEGAIDQPQHF. The CDR3 DNA reads TGCGCCAGCAGCTTGGAGGGAGCCATCGATCAGCCCCAGCATTTT.

Only a few counts were recorded for this clone. The chain joins TRBV6-5 to TRBJ1-2, with TRBD1 as a possible D gene (5 bases). CDR3 length equals 13 residues. The V end lost 6 bases, the J end lost 2 bases, and 10 bases lay between the germline ends. The germline V gene encodes CDR1 MNHEY and CDR2 SVGAGI. CDR3 DNA sequence: TGTGCCAGCAGCCGGACATCGAACTATGGCTACACCTTC. Its protein is CASSRTSNYGYTF.